Listed below are T cell receptor beta chains from one sample, sequenced in a study of T cell responses to AZD1222 COVID-19 vaccine. The protocol was immunoSEQ multiplex PCR, while the TCRdb copy is restricted to in-frame clones and leaves out a portion. The data show about 130,000 clones, 75% to 90% seen once. The input for sequencing was peripheral blood, taken on day 0 of AZD1222 vaccination. The origin of the receptors is an adult in good health. Both conserved end residues are part of each CDR3. A D gene is named only where the DNA matches it firmly. Size is stated for part of the rows, as once, few or many counts, or as a class when the clone is expanded.

clone size | D gene | J gene | V gene | CDR3 protein | CDR3 DNA
- | - | TRBJ1-5 | TRBV4-1 | CASSQAQGRSQPQHF | TGCGCCAGCAGCCAAGCGCAGGGCCGGAGCCAGCCCCAGCATTTT
- | TRBD1 | TRBJ1-2 | TRBV7-9 | CASSLTGATFYGYTF | TGTGCCAGCAGCCTTACAGGGGCTACCTTCTATGGCTACACCTTC
once | - | TRBJ1-1 | TRBV11-2 | CASSLDIGRRTLAFF | TGTGCCAGCAGCTTAGATATCGGGCGGCGGACCTTAGCTTTCTTT
- | TRBD1 | TRBJ1-5 | TRBV27 | CASNRQGPNQPQHF | TGTGCCAGCAATAGACAGGGACCAAATCAGCCCCAGCATTTT
- | TRBD2 | TRBJ2-3 | TRBV10-3 | CAIQRQERGLGSTDTQYF | TGTGCCATCCAGAGGCAAGAGCGGGGGCTCGGAAGCACAGATACGCAGTATTTT
- | TRBD1 | TRBJ1-1 | TRBV14 | CASSQDQQGRAFF | TGTGCCAGCAGCCAAGATCAACAGGGGAGAGCTTTCTTT
- | - | TRBJ2-2 | TRBV12-3/TRBV12-4 | CASHGGSGELFF | TGTGCCAGTCACGGGGGCTCCGGGGAGCTGTTTTTT
- | - | TRBJ2-3 | TRBV6-6 | CASTTRTDTQYF | TGTGCCAGCACTACGCGCACAGATACGCAGTATTTT
once | TRBD1 | TRBJ1-2 | TRBV29-1 | CSVELVGTGKSDYGYTF | TGCAGCGTTGAACTAGTCGGGACAGGGAAGTCCGACTATGGCTACACCTTC
- | - | TRBJ1-1 | TRBV10-1 | CASSTAPPARVRTEAFF | TGCGCCAGCAGTACTGCCCCACCTGCGAGGGTGAGGACTGAAGCTTTCTTT
- | TRBD1 | TRBJ2-1 | TRBV9 | CASSGKIGQVSPSYNEQFF | TGTGCCAGCAGCGGAAAAATAGGACAGGTATCTCCATCCTACAATGAGCAGTTCTTC
- | - | TRBJ1-5 | TRBV10-1 | CASPWGAYNQPQHF | TGCGCCAGCCCCTGGGGGGCCTACAATCAGCCCCAGCATTTT
- | - | TRBJ1-1 | TRBV6-5 | CASSYSAGADTEAFF | TGTGCCAGCAGTTACTCGGCAGGGGCGGACACTGAAGCTTTCTTT
- | TRBD1 | TRBJ2-1 | TRBV2 | CASSLDRSSYNEQFF | TGTGCCAGCAGCTTGGACAGGAGCTCCTACAATGAGCAGTTCTTC
once | - | TRBJ1-3 | TRBV19 | CASSIDRGSGNTIYF | TGTGCCAGTAGTATTGATCGGGGCTCTGGAAACACCATATATTTT
- | - | TRBJ1-1 | TRBV7-2 | CASSLGQGVAEAFF | TGTGCCAGCAGCTTAGGGCAGGGAGTCGCTGAAGCTTTCTTT
- | - | TRBJ2-3 | TRBV4-3 | CASSQGEGDTQYF | TGCGCCAGCAGCCAGGGTGAGGGGGATACGCAGTATTTT
- | - | TRBJ2-1 | TRBV7-9 | CASSLEGGRNEQFF | TGTGCCAGCAGCTTAGAGGGGGGCCGGAATGAGCAGTTCTTC
once | - | TRBJ2-3 | TRBV27 | CASGVGTQYF | TGTGCCAGCGGGGTGGGAACGCAGTATTTT
- | - | TRBJ1-1 | TRBV30 | CAWSAPSGRDTEAFF | TGTGCCTGGAGTGCCCCATCCGGCCGGGACACTGAAGCTTTCTTT
- | TRBD1 | TRBJ1-5 | TRBV5-6 | CASSFWTGGNQPQHF | TGTGCCAGCAGCTTTTGGACAGGGGGCAATCAGCCCCAGCATTTT
- | - | TRBJ2-7 | TRBV6-4 | CASSGTYEQYF | TGTGCCAGCAGTGGTACCTACGAGCAGTACTTC
- | - | TRBJ1-2 | TRBV7-9 | CASSFGSGYTF | TGTGCCAGCAGCTTTGGGTCTGGCTACACCTTC
- | TRBD1 | TRBJ1-3 | TRBV18 | CASSPFTLGQGAGNTIYF | TGTGCCAGCTCACCCTTTACGCTGGGACAGGGAGCTGGAAACACCATATATTTT
- | - | TRBJ1-5 | TRBV6-5 | CASSYSAWNQPQHF | TGTGCCAGCAGTTACTCGGCCTGGAATCAGCCCCAGCATTTT
- | - | TRBJ1-2 | TRBV7-9 | CASSLGHDSPYGYTF | TGTGCCAGCAGCTTAGGGCATGACAGCCCTTATGGCTACACCTTC
- | - | TRBJ2-1 | TRBV7-7 | CASSLDLHNEQFF | TGTGCCAGCAGCTTGGACCTTCACAATGAGCAGTTCTTC
once | TRBD1 | TRBJ1-5 | TRBV7-2 | CATSKGQGVQPQHF | TGTGCCACGTCCAAGGGACAGGGGGTCCAGCCCCAGCATTTT
- | TRBD1 | TRBJ1-1 | TRBV25-1 | CASSEYGQGRTEAFF | TGTGCCAGCAGTGAATACGGACAGGGTAGAACTGAAGCTTTCTTT
- | - | TRBJ2-5 | TRBV7-8 | CASSPLGIGTQETQYF | TGTGCCAGCAGCCCATTGGGGATTGGGACTCAAGAGACCCAGTACTTC
- | - | TRBJ1-2 | TRBV13 | CASSHLTSSHGYTF | TGTGCCAGCAGCCACCTGACCAGTTCCCATGGCTACACCTTC
- | TRBD1 | TRBJ1-6 | TRBV27 | CASSLDRYNSPLHF | TGTGCCAGCAGTCTGGACAGGTATAATTCACCCCTCCACTTT
- | - | TRBJ2-3 | TRBV7-9 | CASSSAGAPTDTQYF | TGTGCCAGCAGCTCTGCCGGGGCCCCCACAGATACGCAGTATTTT
- | - | TRBJ2-5 | TRBV7-9 | CASSFGGETQYF | TGTGCCAGCAGCTTTGGAGGAGAGACCCAGTACTTC
- | - | TRBJ1-1 | TRBV14 | CASSPYRVNTEAFF | TGTGCCAGCAGCCCGTACAGGGTGAACACTGAAGCTTTCTTT
- | - | TRBJ2-3 | TRBV6-1 | CTSSAGWWESTDTQYF | TGTACCAGCAGTGCCGGGTGGTGGGAGAGCACAGATACGCAGTATTTT
- | TRBD2 | TRBJ2-3 | TRBV6-1 | CASSGAGSTGTQYF | TGTGCCAGCAGTGGAGCGGGGAGCACGGGTACGCAGTATTTT
few | TRBD1 | TRBJ1-2 | TRBV2 | CASSVPGTGYGYTF | TGTGCCAGCAGTGTCCCTGGGACAGGCTATGGCTACACCTTC
- | - | TRBJ1-2 | TRBV7-9 | CASSPSTSGDGYTF | TGTGCCAGCAGCCCCTCCACGTCGGGTGACGGCTACACCTTC
- | TRBD1 | TRBJ1-1 | TRBV27 | CASRPTGGRNEAFF | TGTGCCAGCAGACCTACAGGGGGCAGGAATGAAGCTTTCTTT
once | - | TRBJ1-4 | TRBV7-2 | CASSFSLDAGNLFF | TGTGCCAGCAGCTTTTCTTTAGATGCGGGGAATTTGTTTTTT
- | TRBD1 | TRBJ1-1 | TRBV7-2 | CASSGQGPTEAFF | TGTGCCAGCAGCGGACAGGGGCCCACTGAAGCTTTCTTT
- | - | TRBJ1-1 | TRBV27 | CATMWGKGSFF | -
- | - | TRBJ2-5 | TRBV20-1 | CSAGRGETQYF | TGCAGTGCTGGGAGAGGGGAGACCCAGTACTTC
- | - | TRBJ2-7 | TRBV5-1 | CASSLEGGSSEQYF | TGCGCCAGCAGCTTGGAGGGGGGCAGTTCCGAGCAGTACTTC
- | TRBD2 | TRBJ2-3 | TRBV27 | CASSFPGLADTQYF | TGTGCCAGCAGTTTCCCCGGACTAGCGGATACGCAGTATTTT
- | - | TRBJ2-6 | TRBV4-1 | CASRPGAISGANVLTF | TGCGCCAGCAGACCGGGTGCAATCTCTGGGGCCAACGTCCTGACTTTC
- | TRBD1 | TRBJ1-5 | TRBV2 | CASSSGTASNQPQHF | TGTGCCAGCAGTTCCGGGACAGCCAGCAATCAGCCCCAGCATTTT
- | TRBD1 | TRBJ1-3 | TRBV9 | CASSPWDRLSSGNTIYF | TGTGCCAGCAGCCCTTGGGACAGGTTATCCTCTGGAAACACCATATATTTT
- | - | TRBJ1-1 | TRBV4-1 | CASSHLGQRTAEAFF | TGCGCCAGCAGCCACCTCGGACAGCGAACGGCTGAAGCTTTCTTT